Each of the 29 T cell receptor beta chains below was sequenced from the same sample in a study of post-analysis software for immune sequencing data. Findings and limits, study-wide: Compared with controls, patients had more of about 5 TRBV segments, including TRBV5-6, TRBV5-1 and TRBV20-1.

Antigens of these TCRs are unknown. Unique-molecular-identifier-tagged TCR beta cDNA libraries were used. One entry per CDR3 protein, called by TCRdb with MiXCR from the PCR reads. The sample lists about 540,000 distinct CDR3 sequences; 30% to 40% were seen once. Sequencing input: blood. These TCRs come from a girl aged 2-17 years with multiple sclerosis.

This clonotype was recorded many times. Its ends do not fully match the called genes, so a read error is possible. The chain is built from TRBV5-1 and TRBJ2-3; the D gene is possibly TRBD1 (6 bases). The germline V gene has CDR1 SGHRS and CDR2 YFSETQ. This CDR3 comprises 13 residues. The CDR3 region has the DNA TGTGCCAGCAGCCCAGGGGGCACAGATACGCAGTATTTT. Residues: CASSPGGTDTQYF. The complete variable domain, with remaining parts taken from reference TRBV5-1 and TRBJ2-3, reads KAGVTQTPRYLIKTRGQQVTLSCSPISGHRSVSWYQQTPGQGLQFLFEYFSETQRNKGNFPGRFSGRQFSNSRSEMNVSTLELGDSALYLCASSPGGTDTQYFGPGTRLTVL.

This clonotype appeared a few times. V and J are TRBV2 and TRBJ1-1, with D perhaps matching TRBD1 (6 bases). The V end was cut by 7 bases, the J end by 1 base, with 10 bases between. In germline, CDR1 is SNHLY, CDR2 FYNNEI. The CDR3 has 13 amino acids. CDR3 in DNA: TGTGCCAGCAACGGGGGCAGGAACACTGAAGCTTTCTTT. This encodes CASNGGRNTEAFF.

Of note for this clonotype: Sequence at one end of the junction differs from germline and may be a read error. V gene TRBV29-1 combines with J gene TRBJ1-2; perhaps TRBD1 as D (5 bases). CDR1 is SQVTM and CDR2 is ANQGSEA in the germline V gene. CDR3 length: 12 amino acids. The DNA of the CDR3 is TGCAGCGGTGAAGACAGAAACTATGGCTACACCTTC. Translated, it gives CSGEDRNYGYTF. Full variable domain (rest looked up from reference TRBV29-1 and TRBJ1-2): SAVISQKPSRDICQRGTSLTIQCQVDSQVTMMFWYRQQPGQSLTLIATANQGSEATYESGFVIDKFPISRPNLTFSTLTVSNMSPEDSSIYLCSGEDRNYGYTFGSGTRLTVV.

The CDR3 here is CASMLGLAGGREQFF. In nucleotides, the CDR3 is TGTGCCAGCATGCTAGGCCTAGCGGGGGGGCGTGAGCAGTTCTTC. V usage is TRBV7-2 and J usage is TRBJ2-1; 12 bases map to TRBD2. CDR3 length: 15 residues. Germline V gene lookup returns CDR1 SGHTA and CDR2 FQGNSA. Germline trimming cut 7 bases from V and 9 bases from J; bases unmatched to any gene: 10. Based on the CDR3 plus reference TRBV7-2 and TRBJ2-1, the full variable domain is GAGVSQSPSNKVTEKGKDVELRCDPISGHTALYWYRQSLGQGLEFLIYFQGNSAPDKSGLPSDRFSAERTGGSVSTLTIQRTQQEDSAVYLCASMLGLAGGREQFFGPGTRLTVL.

The chain is built from TRBV9 and TRBJ2-3; D gene uncertain. Trimming shortened V by 0 bases and J by 5 bases, and 13 bases separated the two germline ends. The V gene's germline CDR1 is SGDLS and CDR2 YYNGEE. This CDR3 has 15 amino acids. The CDR3: CASSVDGVTLDTQYF. For the CDR3, the DNA is TGTGCCAGCAGCGTAGATGGGGTAACCTTAGATACGCAGTATTTT.

This clonotype was detected a few times. V usage is TRBV29-1 and J usage is TRBJ1-4; D possibly corresponds to TRBD1 (5 bases). The ends were cut back, 4 bases at V and 5 bases at J, with 17 bases in the middle. Germline V gene sequence: CDR1 SQVTM, CDR2 ANQGSEA. This CDR3 contains 15 residues. The CDR3 here is CSVVEQGGLNEKLFF. CDR3 DNA sequence: TGCAGCGTTGTGGAGCAGGGAGGGTTAAATGAAAAACTGTTTTTT.

This clonotype was observed at least ten times. The chain recombines TRBV6-5 with TRBJ2-4; no clear D gene. The CDR3 loop spans 14 amino acids. Trimming took off 6 bases at V and 7 bases at J, with 16 bases between the two ends. The germline CDR1 and CDR2 sequences are MNHEY and SVGAGI. CDR3 amino acids: CASSPLQLGNIQYF. CDR3 DNA sequence: TGTGCCAGCAGCCCTCTTCAGTTGGGGAACATTCAGTACTTC.

This clonotype was observed a few times. The CDR3 coding sequence is TGTGCCAGCACCTGGGGGAAAAATGTAGTCCATGAGCAGTTCTTC. Amino acids: CASTWGKNVVHEQFF. The V and J genes are TRBV12-3 or TRBV12-4 and TRBJ2-1; D is perhaps TRBD1 or TRBD2 (5 bases each). The CDR3 sequence is 15 residues long. With 7 bases removed from V and 8 bases from J, the gap between germline ends came to 21 bases.

V usage is TRBV6-6 and J usage is TRBJ2-1; D is unresolved. The CDR3 extends over 13 amino acids. Germline CDR1 and CDR2: MNHNY and SVGAGI (reference sequence). Trimming left V 6 bases short and J 3 bases short, with 9 bases between. The CDR3 region has the DNA TGTGCCAGCAGGCCGACTGGCTACAATGAGCAGTTCTTC. The encoded protein is CASRPTGYNEQFF.

The V gene is TRBV19, the J gene TRBJ2-6; D call uncertain. The CDR3 runs to 14 residues. V was cut by 3 bases and J by 1 base, with 4 bases left in between. The germline CDR1 and CDR2 sequences are LNHDA and SQIVND (reference sequence). The CDR3 nucleotides read TGTGCCAGTAGTATGGCTTCTGGGGCCAACGTCCTGACTTTC. This encodes CASSMASGANVLTF.

Only a few counts were recorded for this clonotype. The V call is TRBV12-3 or TRBV12-4, the J call TRBJ2-7, with 7 bases matching TRBD2. The CDR3 is 13 amino acids. With 3 bases clipped from V and 7 bases from J, the junction kept 6 bases outside the gene matches. This CDR3 is CASSLIAGTEQYF. The CDR3 DNA follows: TGTGCCAGCAGTTTGATAGCGGGCACTGAGCAGTACTTC.

The V gene is TRBV12-3 or TRBV12-4, the J gene TRBJ2-1; D tentatively fits TRBD1 or TRBD2 (5 bases each). V lost 8 bases and J 8 bases, leaving 16 bases between the germline ends. The CDR3 loop spans 13 amino acids. CDR3 DNA: TGTGCCAGCTGGGGCTTACAGGAGGATGAGCAGTTCTTC. This gives the protein CASWGLQEDEQFF.

This chain joins TRBV25-1 and TRBJ2-5, with 9 nucleotides matching TRBD2. V lost 4 bases, J lost 4 bases, and 4 bases stayed unmatched. The CDR3 covers 14 residues. Looked up from germline, CDR1 is MGHDK and CDR2 is SYGVNS. CDR3 amino acids: CASSVQAGGETQYF. The CDR3 DNA sequence: TGTGCCAGCAGTGTCCAAGCGGGGGGAGAGACCCAGTACTTC.

This chain links TRBV12-3 or TRBV12-4 with TRBJ1-1, with 8 nucleotides matching TRBD1. With 6 bases clipped from V and 4 bases from J, the junction kept 7 bases outside the gene matches. CDR3 length equals 14 residues. CDR3 region: CASRRQGRPTEAFF. The CDR3 nucleotides read TGTGCCAGCAGGCGACAGGGGCGCCCCACTGAAGCTTTCTTT.

The chain has TRBV5-1 and TRBJ1-6; tentative D call: TRBD1 (5 bases). Looked up from germline, CDR1 is SGHRS and CDR2 is YFSETQ. The ends were cut back, 6 bases at V and 9 bases at J, with 16 bases in the middle. The CDR3 has 14 residues. CDR3 bases: TGCGCCAGCACCACGGGAGGCCAGGGTTCACCCCTCCACTTT. Its translation: CASTTGGQGSPLHF.

This chain links TRBV10-3 with TRBJ1-2; D gene uncertain. V lost 6 bases and J lost 2, with 13 bases in between. This CDR3 has 14 amino acids. Germline CDR1 ENHRY, CDR2 SYGVKD. DNA for the CDR3: TGTGCCATCAGGGGAGAGGCGATGAACTATGGCTACACCTTC. This codes for CAIRGEAMNYGYTF.

This clonotype was seen more than once but under ten times. V gene TRBV5-1 combines with J gene TRBJ2-3, with 7 bases that match TRBD1. This CDR3 comprises 15 residues. J was trimmed by 0 bases and V by 4 bases; bases with no gene match: 5. In germline, CDR1 is SGHRS, CDR2 YFSETQ. CDR3 residues: CASSPGQISTDTQYF. CDR3 sequence (DNA): TGCGCCAGCAGCCCGGGACAGATTAGCACAGATACGCAGTATTTT.

The V gene is TRBV20-1, the J gene TRBJ2-3; 9 bases match TRBD2. Trimming removed 5 bases from V and 6 bases from J; junction bases left unmatched: 12. The length of the CDR3 is 15 residues. The V gene's germline CDR1 is DFQATT and CDR2 SNEGSKA (reference sequence). The CDR3: CSAPLAGREWDTQYF. The CDR3, as DNA: TGCAGTGCTCCCCTAGCGGGGCGAGAATGGGATACGCAGTATTTT.

The J gene is TRBJ2-5, the V gene TRBV10-3; 8 positions match TRBD1. The end of the DNA fits TRBJ2-7 better, so the J call may be wrong. The V gene's germline CDR1 is ENHRY and CDR2 SYGVKD. CDR3 length: 13 amino acids. As DNA, the CDR3 is TGTGCCATCAGTGAAGACAGGGGAAACGAGCAGTACTTC. Its protein product is CAISEDRGNEQYF.

As for this clonotype: At one end, the junction sequence differs from germline, possibly due to a read error. J is TRBJ2-5 and V is TRBV15; 9 bases align to TRBD1. The J call could be wrong; TRBJ2-7 is a better fit for the DNA end. The CDR3 length is 17 residues. The germline V gene has CDR1 LNHNV and CDR2 YYDKDF (reference sequence). The CDR3 loop is CVTSRVVRDRAIHEQYF. The CDR3 bases are TGTGTCACCAGCAGAGTAGTCCGGGACAGGGCTATCCACGAGCAGTACTTC.

This clonotype has just a few counts. The rearrangement links TRBV7-8 to TRBJ2-3, with D possibly matching TRBD2 (6 bases). Germline V gene data show CDR1 as SGHVS and CDR2 as FQNEAQ. V was pared by 0 bases and J by 0 bases, with 19 bases between. The CDR3 runs 19 residues. CDR3 sequence reads: CASSLALTVAGISTDTQYF. The DNA for the CDR3 is TGTGCCAGCAGCTTAGCGTTGACAGTTGCGGGGATCAGCACAGATACGCAGTATTTT.

The genes are TRBV7-3 and TRBJ2-3; the D gene is possibly TRBD2 (6 bases). The CDR3 totals 15 residues. CDR1 is SGHTA, CDR2 FQGTGA, per germline. The V and J ends lost 0 bases and 0 bases respectively, with 7 bases between them. As DNA, the CDR3 is TGTGCCAGCAGCTTAACGCGGGGTAGCACAGATACGCAGTATTTT. As protein: CASSLTRGSTDTQYF.

V and J are TRBV5-1 and TRBJ1-4, with D hard to call. The CDR3 consists of 13 residues. Germline V CDR1 and CDR2: SGHRS, YFSETQ. V was clipped by 4 bases and J by 2 bases, with 6 bases between them. CDR3 DNA sequence: TGCGCCAGCAGCGCAAATACTAATGAAAAACTGTTTTTT. It translates to CASSANTNEKLFF.

The CDR3 sequence: CSASNRGRGYTF. CDR3 bases: TGCAGTGCTAGCAACAGGGGGCGAGGCTACACCTTC. The chain uses TRBV20-1 and TRBJ1-2, with 9 bases that match TRBD1. The germline CDR1 and CDR2 sequences are DFQATT and SNEGSKA (reference sequence). The CDR3 runs 12 residues. V trimming: 3 bases; J trimming: 8 bases; junction bases outside the gene matches: 4.

This clonotype was counted many times. The J gene is TRBJ1-4, the V gene TRBV5-1; 7 bases align to TRBD1. This CDR3 is 14 amino acids long. Germline-derived CDR1 and CDR2 are SGHRS and YFSETQ. J lost 5 bases, V lost 1 base, and 2 bases had no gene match. The CDR3 here is CASSLSRGNEKLFF. As DNA, the CDR3 is TGCGCCAGCAGCTTGAGCAGGGGGAATGAAAAACTGTTTTTT. Looking up the rest from reference TRBV5-1 and TRBJ1-4 gives the full variable domain: KAGVTQTPRYLIKTRGQQVTLSCSPISGHRSVSWYQQTPGQGLQFLFEYFSETQRNKGNFPGRFSGRQFSNSRSEMNVSTLELGDSALYLCASSLSRGNEKLFFGSGTQLSVL.

This clonotype was seen ten or more times. The rearrangement links TRBV5-1 to TRBJ1-1; a possible D gene is TRBD1 (5 bases). V was pared by 4 bases and J by 1 base, with 11 bases between. Per the germline V gene, CDR1 is SGHRS and CDR2 is YFSETQ. CDR3 length equals 14 residues. CDR3 bases: TGCGCCAGCAGCCCCGGGACGGCGAACACTGAAGCTTTCTTT. Its translation is CASSPGTANTEAFF.

This chain links TRBV4-1 with TRBJ2-1; D is ambiguous. Trimming removed 0 bases from V and 3 bases from J, with 9 bases in between. CDR1 MGHRA and CDR2 YSYEKL come from the germline V gene. CDR3 size: 15 residues. The CDR3 sequence: CASSQDLGHYNEQFF. For the CDR3, the DNA is TGCGCCAGCAGCCAAGACCTCGGGCACTACAATGAGCAGTTCTTC.

The sample holds a few counts of this clonotype. The V and J genes are TRBV12-5 and TRBJ1-1; no clear D. CDR3 size: 14 residues. The germline gives CDR1 LGHNT, CDR2 FRNRAP. Trimming removed 5 bases from V and 1 base from J, with 11 bases in between. Here the CDR3 DNA reads TGTGCTAGTGGTCTCACAGACGGGAACACTGAAGCTTTCTTT. The encoded protein is CASGLTDGNTEAFF. The variable domain in full, with the rest retrieved from reference TRBV12-5 and TRBJ1-1, is DARVTQTPRHKVTEMGQEVTMRCQPILGHNTVFWYRQTMMQGLELLAYFRNRAPLDDSGMPKDRFSAEMPDATLATLKIQPSEPRDSAVYFCASGLTDGNTEAFFGQGTRLTVV.

The sample holds a few counts of this clonotype. The J gene is TRBJ2-1, the V gene TRBV20-1; 12 bases agree with TRBD2. From germline, CDR1 is DFQATT and CDR2 SNEGSKA (reference sequence). Trimming took 1 base from V and 0 from J; bases not matched to a gene: 7. This CDR3 region has 18 residues. The CDR3, as DNA: TGCAGTGCTAGAGCACTAGCGGGGGGCGCTAGCTCCTACAATGAGCAGTTCTTC. Its protein is CSARALAGGASSYNEQFF.